The 7 T cell receptor beta chains reported below all come from one sample, sequenced in a study of blood T cell repertoires in COVID-19 (dated by TCRdb to 2019 to 2021). Receptor libraries were prepared by the immunoSEQ multiplex PCR assay. The immuneACCESS repertoire file appears here via TCRdb, limited to in-frame rearrangements. These files lack a portion of the clones; in checked studies, under half of the deficit traces to unresolved V genes, and the cause of the others is not known. For this sample there are around 240,000 clones; 70% to 85% appear just once. Jointly, the top ten make up over 1.2% of the sample. The sequencing sample was made of peripheral blood. The source of these receptors is a woman aged 40-49 years who had recovered from COVID-19.

DNA of the CDR3: TGTGCCACCAGTGATTTTTCGCGGACAGATACGCAGTATTTT. Its protein is CATSDFSRTDTQYF. The gene calls are TRBV24-1 and TRBJ2-3; no clear D gene. Trimming cost V 1 base and J 3 bases, with 7 bases left between them. Germline values: CDR1 KGHDR, CDR2 SFDVKD. This CDR3 comprises 14 residues.

This rearrangement joins TRBV7-9 to TRBJ2-3, with 14 bases lining up with TRBD2. Losses at the gene ends were 5 bases for V and 1 base for J; bases not matched to a gene: 5. Germline CDR1 is SEHNR and CDR2 is FQNEAQ (reference sequence). The CDR3 spans 17 residues. The CDR3 region is CASSIGTSGGGTDTQYF. CDR3 nucleotides: TGTGCCAGCAGCATAGGGACTAGCGGGGGAGGCACAGATACGCAGTATTTT.

CDR3 in DNA: TGTGCCAGCAGGCCCGAAGAGAGGACCCAGTACTTC. This encodes CASRPEERTQYF. This chain connects TRBV6-6 to TRBJ2-5; D gene unclear. Germline-derived CDR1 and CDR2 are MNHNY and SVGAGI (reference sequence). Trimming removed 6 bases from V and 7 bases from J, with 12 bases in between. This CDR3 has 12 amino acids.

This chain connects TRBV7-3 to TRBJ2-5; a possible D gene is TRBD2 (5 bases). Trimming removed 5 bases from V and 5 bases from J, with 12 bases in between. This CDR3 is built from 13 residues. Per germline, CDR1 SGHTA and CDR2 FQGTGA. DNA of the CDR3: TGTGCCAGCAGCAAACTAGGAATGGAGACCCAGTACTTC. Translation: CASSKLGMETQYF.

The chain is built from TRBV28 and TRBJ2-7; 10 nucleotides agree with TRBD2. The CDR3 sequence is 16 residues long. The germline gives CDR1 MDHEN, CDR2 SYDVKM. Trimming cost V 8 bases and J 0 bases; bases outside gene matches: 10. CDR3 in amino acids: CASGTLAGGSSYEQYF. The CDR3 coding sequence is TGTGCCAGCGGAACCTTAGCGGGGGGAAGCTCCTACGAGCAGTACTTC.

V gene TRBV19 combines with J gene TRBJ2-1; 7 nucleotides line up with TRBD2. The length of the CDR3 is 16 residues. V lost 7 bases, J lost 4 bases, and 13 bases stayed unmatched. CDR1 and CDR2 (germline): LNHDA, SQIVND (reference sequence). CDR3 sequence: CASIRRAGDPYNEQFF. CDR3 in DNA: TGTGCCAGTATACGGAGGGCGGGGGACCCATACAATGAGCAGTTCTTC.

The genes are TRBV3-1 (or the pseudogene TRBV3-2) and TRBJ2-7; 10 positions agree with TRBD2. The J segment lost 1 base and the V segment lost 2 bases, leaving 2 bases of the junction unmatched. The CDR3 spans 15 residues. The germline CDR1 and CDR2 sequences are LGHDT and YNNKEL (reference sequence). CDR3 amino acids: CASSQTSGDSYEQYF. Written as DNA, the CDR3 is TGTGCCAGCAGCCAAACTAGCGGGGATTCCTACGAGCAGTACTTC.